The rows below give T cell receptor beta chains drawn from one sample of a study of T cells in Graves' hyperthyroidism and ophthalmopathy. In TCRdb, the multiplex PCR reads were re-called with MiXCR into one record per CDR3 protein. The repertoire holds 300,000 to 500,000 distinct CDR3 sequences, about an eighth seen once, with 28% in the top ten. Material for sequencing was blood. Source of these receptors: a man aged 50 to 59 with Graves' ophthalmopathy. The CDR3 runs from the conserved cysteine through the conserved F or W. The D gene is left open where the match is weak. The size entry is marked missing in some rows and otherwise reads once, few, many or a size class.

clone_size d_call j_call v_call cdr3_aa cdr3_nt
. . TRBJ2-6 TRBV29-1 CSVVGISGANVLTF TGCAGCGTTGTTGGGATCTCTGGGGCCAACGTCCTGACTTTC
. . TRBJ1-5 TRBV5-6 CASSWGDGNSNQPQHF TGTGCCAGCAGCTGGGGGGACGGGAATAGCAATCAGCCCCAGCATTTT
few . TRBJ1-1 TRBV18 CASSPPRGGNTEAFF TGTGCCAGCTCACCACCGAGGGGTGGGAACACTGAAGCTTTCTTT
. TRBD1 TRBJ2-2 TRBV27 CASLDRGNTGELFF TGTGCCAGCTTAGACAGGGGCAACACCGGGGAGCTGTTTTTT
. . TRBJ2-1 TRBV19 CASSPGFLNEQFF TGTGCCAGTAGCCCGGGATTTCTTAATGAGCAGTTCTTC
few TRBD2 TRBJ2-5 TRBV7-9 CASSVAGLAKETQYF TGTGCCAGCAGCGTAGCGGGACTAGCGAAAGAGACCCAGTACTTC
many . TRBJ2-1 TRBV28 CASSFSRTTHNEQFF TGTGCCAGCAGTTTCTCCCGGACTACTCACAATGAGCAGTTCTTC
many . TRBJ1-1 TRBV28 CASSPHINTEAFF TGTGCCAGCAGTCCGCACATAAACACTGAAGCTTTCTTT
many . TRBJ2-1 TRBV5-1 CASSLASDRPYNEQFF TGCGCCAGCAGCTTGGCCTCAGACCGACCTTACAATGAGCAGTTCTTC
once . TRBJ2-2 TRBV13 CASREGGGRGGELFF TGTGCCAGCAGAGAGGGGGGGGGCCGCGGCGGGGAGCTGTTTTTT
many . TRBJ1-1 TRBV30 CAWRGMNTEAFF TGTGCCTGGAGGGGTATGAACACTGAAGCTTTCTTT
many . TRBJ2-3 TRBV28 CASTLSGGNADTQYF TGTGCCAGCACCCTATCGGGGGGCAACGCGGATACGCAGTATTTT
few . TRBJ2-1 TRBV19 CASSLRQREQFF TGTGCCAGTAGTCTCAGGCAGAGAGAGCAGTTCTTC
many . TRBJ2-3 TRBV2 CASSELRVTDTQYF TGTGCCAGCAGTGAACTCAGGGTCACAGATACGCAGTATTTT
few . TRBJ2-5 TRBV20-1 CSAVDQLTKETQYF TGCAGTGCTGTGGACCAATTAACCAAAGAGACCCAGTACTTC
many . TRBJ2-1 TRBV20-1 CSASKRTNEQFF TGCAGTGCTAGTAAGAGGACCAATGAGCAGTTCTTC
few TRBD2 TRBJ2-3 TRBV9 CASSSRTSASTDTQYF TGTGCCAGCAGCTCGCGGACTAGCGCGAGCACAGATACGCAGTATTTT
many . TRBJ2-7 TRBV30 CAWKRGHHEQYF TGTGCCTGGAAACGAGGGCACCACGAGCAGTACTTC
many . TRBJ2-7 TRBV3-1 CASSQGVERYSYEQYF TGTGCCAGCAGCCAAGGTGTCGAGCGCTACTCCTACGAGCAGTACTTC
few TRBD2 TRBJ2-3 TRBV14 CASSPSLAGGPWTDTQYF TGTGCCAGCAGCCCATCCCTAGCGGGAGGGCCGTGGACAGATACGCAGTATTTT
. TRBD1 TRBJ1-4 TRBV10-3 CAISGTGRSEKLFF TGTGCCATCAGTGGGACAGGGCGTAGTGAAAAACTGTTTTTT
few TRBD1 TRBJ2-1 TRBV5-6 CASSQGTGGSEQFF TGTGCCAGCAGCCAAGGGACAGGGGGGAGTGAGCAGTTCTTC
many . TRBJ2-7 TRBV20-1 CSAARDLYEQYF TGCAGTGCTGCAAGGGACCTCTACGAGCAGTACTTC
many . TRBJ2-1 TRBV7-9 CASSFKLFPRASTYNEQFF TGTGCCAGCAGCTTCAAATTGTTCCCCCGGGCCAGCACCTACAATGAGCAGTTCTTC
many TRBD2 TRBJ2-1 TRBV29-1 CSVEPGRRGGYNEQFF TGCAGCGTTGAACCCGGCCGACGCGGGGGCTACAATGAGCAGTTCTTC
few . TRBJ2-7 TRBV9 CASSGEGLDYEQYF TGTGCCAGCAGCGGCGAGGGGCTGGACTACGAGCAGTACTTC
. TRBD1 TRBJ2-7 TRBV10-1 CAFSDSGQGVYEQYF TGTGCCTTCAGCGACTCGGGACAGGGTGTCTACGAGCAGTACTTC
many TRBD1 TRBJ1-5 TRBV12-3/TRBV12-4 CASSSQGGSQPQHF TGTGCCAGCAGTTCACAGGGGGGGAGTCAGCCCCAGCATTTT
many . TRBJ1-5 TRBV20-1 CSARDTTYNSNQPQHF TGCAGTGCTAGAGATACGACATACAATAGCAATCAGCCCCAGCATTTT
few . TRBJ2-3 TRBV20-1 CSARDVKDTQYF TGCAGTGCTAGAGATGTTAAAGATACGCAGTATTTT
many . TRBJ2-1 TRBV6-1 CASSGMGESYNEQFF TGTGCCAGCAGTGGTATGGGTGAGTCCTACAATGAGCAGTTCTTC
. . TRBJ1-2 TRBV29-1 CSVDSRGVYGYTF TGCAGCGTTGATTCCAGGGGAGTCTATGGCTACACCTTC
many . TRBJ2-2 TRBV20-1 CSARVVRGVTGELFF TGCAGTGCTAGGGTTGTCAGGGGAGTTACCGGGGAGCTGTTTTTT
many . TRBJ2-2 TRBV25-1 CASSAASLRGGTGELFF TGTGCCAGCTCGGCCGCATCACTCAGGGGAGGGACCGGGGAGCTGTTTTTT
many TRBD1 TRBJ1-2 TRBV2 CASSDPGQGGYTF TGTGCCAGCAGCGACCCGGGACAGGGTGGCTACACCTTC
. TRBD2 TRBJ2-5 TRBV9 CASSVGSGGPGQETQYF TGTGCCAGCAGCGTAGGGTCGGGAGGGCCTGGCCAAGAGACCCAGTACTTC
many . TRBJ2-3 TRBV28 CATLSGVVDTQYF TGTGCCACCCTATCTGGTGTCGTAGATACGCAGTATTTT
many . TRBJ2-7 TRBV12-3/TRBV12-4 CASSVGGREQYF TGTGCCAGCAGTGTGGGGGGTCGCGAGCAGTACTTC
few . TRBJ2-2 TRBV19 CASSIERGGASLNTGELFF TGTGCCAGTAGTATAGAAAGGGGAGGAGCTAGCTTAAACACCGGGGAGCTGTTTTTT
many . TRBJ2-1 TRBV11-2 CASSLGVLGNEQFF TGTGCCAGCAGCTTAGGGGTCCTGGGGAATGAGCAGTTCTTC
few . TRBJ2-6 TRBV3-1 CASSQHLTSGANVLTF TGTGCCAGCAGCCAACATCTTACCTCTGGGGCCAACGTCCTGACTTTC
many TRBD1 TRBJ2-7 TRBV5-1 CASSTGQPPYEQYF TGCGCCAGCAGCACGGGACAGCCACCTTACGAGCAGTACTTC
many TRBD1 TRBJ1-1 TRBV5-5 CASSSRGLKGMNTEAFF TGTGCCAGCAGCTCCAGGGGGCTCAAGGGGATGAACACTGAAGCTTTCTTT
few . TRBJ2-3 TRBV10-3 CAISESQSADTQYF TGTGCCATCAGTGAGTCGCAGTCGGCTGATACGCAGTATTTT
many TRBD2 TRBJ2-3 TRBV29-1 CSAHRGDTALAGGTDTQYF TGCAGCGCCCACCGGGGGGACACCGCTTTAGCGGGAGGCACAGATACGCAGTATTTT
many TRBD2 TRBJ2-7 TRBV20-1 CSASDGSGIGNEQYF TGCAGTGCCTCCGACGGAAGCGGGATAGGGAACGAGCAGTACTTC
many TRBD1 TRBJ2-7 TRBV10-3 CAISADRDEQYF TGTGCCATCAGTGCGGACAGGGACGAGCAGTACTTC
. . TRBJ2-5 TRBV29-1 CSVIITGFGETQCF TGCAGCGTGATAATAACAGGGTTCGGGGAGACCCAGTGCTTC
few TRBD1 TRBJ2-1 TRBV19 CASSIWAGQGMNEQFF TGTGCCAGTAGTATATGGGCGGGACAGGGAATGAATGAGCAGTTCTTC